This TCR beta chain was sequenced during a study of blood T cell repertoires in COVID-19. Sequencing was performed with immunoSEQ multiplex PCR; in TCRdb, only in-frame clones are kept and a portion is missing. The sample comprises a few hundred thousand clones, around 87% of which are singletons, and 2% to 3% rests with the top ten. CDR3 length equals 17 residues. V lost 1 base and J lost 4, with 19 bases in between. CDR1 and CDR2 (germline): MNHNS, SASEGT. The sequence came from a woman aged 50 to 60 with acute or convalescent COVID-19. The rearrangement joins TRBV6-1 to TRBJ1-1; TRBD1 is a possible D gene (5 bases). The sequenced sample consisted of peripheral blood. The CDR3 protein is CASSEGREEWWGTEAFF. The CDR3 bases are TGTGCCAGCAGTGAAGGCAGGGAGGAGTGGTGGGGCACTGAAGCTTTCTTT.